This T cell receptor (beta chain) is drawn from a study of hypomethylating agent response in myelodysplastic syndrome. Turning to the study itself: With a mean age of around 70 +/- 6 years, patients were most commonly cytogenetically diploid.

Per the germline V gene, CDR1 is MGHRA and CDR2 is YSYEKL. There are 16 residues in the CDR3. Germline trimming cut 0 bases from V and 4 bases from J; bases unmatched to any gene: 4. Method: immunoSEQ multiplex PCR; TCRdb's copy keeps in-frame clones and lacks some. Among some 9,600 clones listed, 83% were seen once. The specimen was bone marrow, collected before or after starting hypomethylating agent treatment for myelodysplastic syndrome (not recorded which). This receptor was obtained from a human donor with myelodysplastic syndrome. The V call is TRBV4-1, the J call TRBJ2-1; 9 positions agree with TRBD1. The CDR3 loop is CASSQDPGTGYNEQFF. CDR3 coding DNA: TGCGCCAGCAGCCAAGATCCCGGGACAGGGTACAATGAGCAGTTCTTC.